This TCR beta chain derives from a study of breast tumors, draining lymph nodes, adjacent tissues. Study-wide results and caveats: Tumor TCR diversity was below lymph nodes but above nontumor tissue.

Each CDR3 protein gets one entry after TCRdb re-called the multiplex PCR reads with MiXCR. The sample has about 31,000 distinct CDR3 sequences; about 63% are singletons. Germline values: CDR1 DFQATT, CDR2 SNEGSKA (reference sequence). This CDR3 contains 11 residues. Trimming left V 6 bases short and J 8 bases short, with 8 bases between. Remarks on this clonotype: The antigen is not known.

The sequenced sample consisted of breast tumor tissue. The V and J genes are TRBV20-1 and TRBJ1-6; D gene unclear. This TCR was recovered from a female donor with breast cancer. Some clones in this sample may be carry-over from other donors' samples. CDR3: CSARVDSPLHF. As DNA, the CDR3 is TGCAGTGCCCGGGTTGATTCACCCCTCCACTTT.